What follows are 22 T cell receptor beta chains derived from one specimen sequenced in a study of beta chain features in type 1 diabetes. What was sequenced were expressed TCRB transcripts, since all of the isolated RNA had been reverse transcribed. Assay used: immunoSEQ multiplex PCR; TCRdb lists only in-frame clones, some missing. Among about 160,000 clones listed, around 63% were seen once. Antigens for these TCRs are unknown. Study-wide results and caveats: All four CD4+ subsets of Type 1 diabetes patients contained TCRB CDR3s that were moderately but significantly shorter.

Sequenced material: naive CD4+ T cells from blood. The receptors were sampled from a man aged 25-45 years with type 1 diabetes.

Notes on this clone: The same CDR3 can be traced to other DNA sequences in this sample. The chain uses TRBV9 and TRBJ2-5; D could derive from TRBD1 or TRBD2 (5 bases each). Looked up from germline, CDR1 is SGDLS and CDR2 is YYNGEE. This CDR3 spans 14 amino acids. Trimming shortened V by 0 bases and J by 5 bases, and 11 bases separated the two germline ends. CDR3 in amino acids: CASSVDRGGETQYF. In DNA form, the CDR3 reads TGTGCCAGCAGCGTAGATAGGGGCGGGGAGACCCAGTACTTC.

This clone has more than one count but fewer than ten. The chain has TRBV29-1 and TRBJ2-5, with 7 bases matching TRBD1. This CDR3 is built from 13 residues. The germline CDR1 and CDR2 sequences are SQVTM and ANQGSEA. J gave up 2 bases and V 5 bases, and 5 bases lay outside the gene matches. CDR3 in DNA: TGCAGCGTTAGGGGACAGCTACAAGAGACCCAGTACTTC. This gives the protein CSVRGQLQETQYF.

A few counts support this clone. This sequence joins TRBV5-6 and TRBJ2-7; the D is unclear. Germline CDR1 SGHDT, CDR2 YYEEEE. Trimming removed 5 bases at V and 1 base at J, with 16 bases between. The CDR3 covers 15 residues. This CDR3 reads CASSATYNPSYEQYF. CDR3 DNA: TGTGCCAGCAGTGCCACCTACAACCCATCCTACGAGCAGTACTTC.

The rearrangement links TRBV7-2 to TRBJ1-1, with D tentatively TRBD1 (6 bases). Between the trimmed V and J ends, which lost 4 bases and 9 bases, there was a span of 15 bases. Germline V CDR1 and CDR2: SGHTA, FQGNSA. The CDR3 has 13 amino acids. The CDR3 sequence: CASSSVGQGKAFF. CDR3 coding DNA: TGTGCCAGCAGCTCGGTCGGGCAGGGGAAAGCTTTCTTT.

In its sample, this clone was seen a few times. The chain carries TRBV4-3 and TRBJ2-7, with D unclear. This CDR3 region has 11 residues. V dropped 0 bases and J dropped 5 bases, with 2 bases sitting between them. Germline assignment: CDR1 LGHNA and CDR2 YSLEER. CDR3 amino acids: CASSQEDEQYF. CDR3 sequence (DNA): TGCGCCAGCAGCCAAGAGGACGAGCAGTACTTC.

This clone was seen more than once but under ten times. This sequence joins TRBV29-1 and TRBJ2-7, with unresolved D. Trimming shortened V by 2 bases and J by 2 bases, and 7 bases separated the two germline ends. There are 12 residues in the CDR3. Germline V gene lookup returns CDR1 SQVTM and CDR2 ANQGSEA. CDR3 DNA: TGCAGCGTTGAAACTGATACCTACGAGCAGTACTTC. It codes for CSVETDTYEQYF.

DNA of the CDR3: TGTGCCAGCAGCGTAGACCCCCGGCTGGAGACCCAGTACTTC. Translated: CASSVDPRLETQYF. The chain links TRBV9 to TRBJ2-5, with unresolved D. Trimming cost V 0 bases and J 5 bases, with 11 bases left between them. This CDR3 comprises 14 residues. Looked up from germline, CDR1 is SGDLS and CDR2 is YYNGEE.

This clone was seen only a few times. This sequence joins TRBV30 and TRBJ1-2; D remains ambiguous. Between the trimmed V and J ends, which lost 1 base and 5 bases, there was a span of 8 bases. CDR1 is GTSNPN, CDR2 SVGIG, per germline (reference sequence). The CDR3 totals 12 residues. In DNA form, the CDR3 reads TGTGCCTGGAGTGAGGATTGGTATGGCTACACCTTC. It specifies CAWSEDWYGYTF.

V and J are TRBV7-6 and TRBJ1-2; 9 bases line up with TRBD1. CDR1 is SGHVS, CDR2 FNYEAQ, per germline. This CDR3 spans 14 amino acids. V shed 4 bases and J 8 bases; nucleotides not matched to a gene: 8. For the CDR3, the DNA is TGTGCCAGCAGCTCAAGACAGGGGGTAGGCGGCTACACCTTC. This translates into CASSSRQGVGGYTF.

Only a few counts were recorded for this clone. V is TRBV19 and J is TRBJ2-1; D ambiguous. V was clipped by 6 bases and J by 6 bases, with 9 bases between them. This CDR3 contains 12 residues. Germline CDR1 and CDR2: LNHDA and SQIVND (reference sequence). The CDR3 DNA sequence: TGTGCCAGTAGCTCACTCCTCAATGAGCAGTTCTTC. This translates into CASSSLLNEQFF.

The gene calls are TRBV12-5 and TRBJ2-1, with D possibly matching TRBD1 (5 bases). The CDR3 consists of 13 residues. In germline, CDR1 is LGHNT, CDR2 FRNRAP. Trimming took off 4 bases at V and 4 bases at J, with 8 bases between the two ends. CDR3 in DNA: TGTGCTAGTGGTTCTCGGACATACAATGAGCAGTTCTTC. Its translation: CASGSRTYNEQFF.

The gene calls are TRBV9 and TRBJ1-6; a possible D gene is TRBD1 (5 bases). Per the germline V gene, CDR1 is SGDLS and CDR2 is YYNGEE. V was shortened by 3 bases and J by 6 bases, with 16 bases between the two germline ends. The CDR3 spans 16 residues. Here the CDR3 DNA reads TGTGCCAGCAGCGGTGGGGTCGACAGTATTAATTCACCCCTCCACTTT. It encodes CASSGGVDSINSPLHF.

The gene calls are TRBV6-5 and TRBJ2-7; TRBD2 aligns across 7 bases. In germline, CDR1 is MNHEY, CDR2 SVGAGI. The CDR3 length is 12 residues. With V trimmed by 2 bases and J by 6 bases, 1 base remained unmatched. The CDR3 protein is CASSYGRGEQYF. DNA for the CDR3: TGTGCCAGCAGTTACGGGAGGGGCGAGCAGTACTTC.

The chain joins TRBV18 to TRBJ2-7, with TRBD1 matching over 10 bases. V lost 0 bases and J lost 2; bases outside the gene matches: 1. CDR3 length equals 15 residues. From germline, CDR1 is KGHSH and CDR2 LQKENI. CDR3 in DNA: TGTGCCAGCTCACCACCGGGACAGGGGACCTACGAGCAGTACTTC. It specifies CASSPPGQGTYEQYF.

The rearrangement links TRBV25-1 to TRBJ1-1, with D unresolved. Trimming took off 4 bases at V and 3 bases at J, with 3 bases between the two ends. The CDR3 contains 11 residues. Germline V gene lookup returns CDR1 MGHDK and CDR2 SYGVNS. This chain's CDR3 is CASSGDTEAFF. The CDR3, as DNA: TGTGCCAGCAGTGGGGACACTGAAGCTTTCTTT.

V usage is TRBV7-9 and J usage is TRBJ1-1; D gene ambiguous. Germline V gives CDR1 SEHNR, CDR2 FQNEAQ (reference sequence). Between the trimmed V and J ends, which lost 1 base and 3 bases, there was a span of 6 bases. This CDR3 is 13 amino acids long. CDR3 region: CASSLEADTEAFF. The CDR3 bases are TGTGCCAGCAGCTTAGAGGCGGACACTGAAGCTTTCTTT. The whole variable domain, remainder taken from reference TRBV7-9 and TRBJ1-1, is DTGVSQNPRHKITKRGQNVTFRCDPISEHNRLYWYRQTLGQGPEFLTYFQNEAQLEKSRLLSDRFSAERPKGSFSTLEIQRTEQGDSAMYLCASSLEADTEAFFGQGTRLTVV.

The chain couples TRBV23-1 to TRBJ2-5; D might be TRBD1 (6 bases). TRBV23-1 falls under the ORF class, with uncertain function. This CDR3 comprises 19 residues. Trimming took 8 bases from V and 2 from J, leaving 30 bases between them. The CDR3: CASSHRAADRTYLQETQYF. As DNA, the CDR3 is TGCGCCAGCTCTCACCGGGCTGCTGACAGGACCTACCTACAAGAGACCCAGTACTTC.

This clone has just a few counts. V usage is TRBV28 and J usage is TRBJ2-7, with D maybe TRBD1 (5 bases). The CDR3 has 12 amino acids. Trimming left V 7 bases short and J 7 bases short, with 14 bases between. Germline V CDR1 and CDR2: MDHEN, SYDVKM. The CDR3 DNA follows: TGTGCCAGCAATACCCCAGGGTATGAGCAGTACTTC. Its protein product is CASNTPGYEQYF.

This sequence joins TRBV7-2 and TRBJ2-5; D remains unclear. CDR1 and CDR2 (germline): SGHTA, FQGNSA. Trimming removed 5 bases from V and 5 bases from J, with 9 bases in between. The CDR3 totals 12 residues. CDR3 nucleotides: TGTGCCAGCAGCCCTCAGTTCGAGACCCAGTACTTC. Translated, it gives CASSPQFETQYF.

The V call is TRBV4-3, the J call TRBJ2-5, with a tentative D call TRBD1 (6 bases). Matching the DNA end better, TRBJ2-7 makes the J call doubtful. The CDR3 consists of 15 residues. In germline, CDR1 is LGHNA, CDR2 YSLEER. The CDR3 loop reads CASSHARQGWGEQYF. In nucleotides, the CDR3 is TGCGCCAGCAGCCACGCCCGGCAGGGGTGGGGCGAGCAGTACTTC.

The chain joins TRBV9 to TRBJ2-5; weak D call: TRBD2 (5 bases). This CDR3 is built from 14 residues. Germline CDR1 is SGDLS and CDR2 is YYNGEE. With 3 bases removed from V and 4 bases from J, the gap between germline ends came to 13 bases. The CDR3 is CASSATGRGETQYF. The CDR3 nucleotides are TGTGCCAGCAGCGCAACTGGGAGAGGAGAGACCCAGTACTTC.

There are a few counts of this clone. This chain links TRBV7-9 with TRBJ2-1; 7 bases align to TRBD2. The length of the CDR3 is 13 residues. Germline values: CDR1 SEHNR, CDR2 FQNEAQ (reference sequence). Unmatched junction bases numbered 1, after V lost 0 bases and J lost 8 bases. The CDR3, as DNA: TGTGCCAGCAGCTTAGCTGCGGGGGATGAGCAGTTCTTC. Translating it yields CASSLAAGDEQFF.